These 16 T cell receptor beta chains originate from one sample sequenced in a study of shared clonotypes between healthy human individuals. The data were produced by immunoSEQ multiplex PCR, yet TCRdb's version contains in-frame clones alone and is incomplete. The sample contains nearly 1,000,000 clones, over 75% of which appear only once. The sample taken for sequencing was memory CD4+ T cells sorted from blood. Subset indicated: CD45RA-negative fraction. Source of these receptors: a man aged 18-30 years in good health.

The chain carries TRBV19 and TRBJ2-7; possible D gene TRBD2, 6 bases. V was shortened by 5 bases and J by 2 bases, with 13 bases between the two germline ends. The germline CDR1 and CDR2 sequences are LNHDA and SQIVND (reference sequence). The CDR3 sequence is 14 residues long. DNA of the CDR3: TGTGCCAGTAGTCCGCGGGACGGAGCCTACGAGCAGTACTTC. Residues: CASSPRDGAYEQYF.

The chain carries TRBV11-1 and TRBJ2-1; D ambiguous. This CDR3 is 12 amino acids long. Germline V gives CDR1 SGHAT, CDR2 FQDESV (reference sequence). Trimming shortened V by 1 base and J by 7 bases, and 5 bases separated the two germline ends. The chain's CDR3 is CASSLVGNEQFF. The CDR3 coding sequence is TGTGCCAGCAGCTTAGTAGGTAATGAGCAGTTCTTC.

In its sample, this clone was seen a few times. The V gene is TRBV30, the J gene TRBJ2-7; the match to TRBD1 covers 9 bases. Germline assignment: CDR1 GTSNPN and CDR2 SVGIG (reference sequence). V trimming: 4 bases; J trimming: 6 bases; junction bases outside the gene matches: 10. This CDR3 has 14 amino acids. CDR3 DNA sequence: TGTGCCTGGAATCCCGGACAGGGGAACGGCGAGCAGTACTTC. It is translated as CAWNPGQGNGEQYF.

This clone has a handful of counts. Other nucleotide sequences from this sample produce the same CDR3. The chain has TRBV18 and TRBJ1-1, with D maybe TRBD1 (5 bases). V lost 0 bases and J 0 bases, leaving 8 bases between the germline ends. Germline loops: CDR1 KGHSH, CDR2 LQKENI. The CDR3 totals 15 residues. CDR3 residues: CASSPPGGMNTEAFF. CDR3 nucleotide sequence: TGTGCCAGCTCACCACCGGGGGGAATGAACACTGAAGCTTTCTTT.

The CDR3 sequence is CATVDRVGTDTQYF. The DNA of the CDR3 is TGTGCCACCGTTGACAGGGTAGGCACAGATACGCAGTATTTT. This chain uses TRBV10-3 with TRBJ2-3, with 7 bases identical to TRBD1. Germline V gene data show CDR1 as ENHRY and CDR2 as SYGVKD. V was clipped by 10 bases and J by 1 base; unmatched bases: 8. The CDR3 sequence is 14 residues long.

The rearrangement uses TRBV13 and TRBJ2-7, with D maybe TRBD2 (6 bases). CDR1 and CDR2 (germline): PRHDT, FYEKMQ (reference sequence). The V and J ends lost 5 bases and 2 bases respectively, with 13 bases between them. The CDR3 length is 14 residues. CDR3: CASSPRDFTYEQYF. The CDR3 region has the DNA TGTGCCAGCAGCCCCCGGGACTTCACCTACGAGCAGTACTTC.

The chain links TRBV5-1 to TRBJ2-3, with D maybe TRBD1 (5 bases). The CDR3 length is 14 residues. The V end lost 4 bases, the J end lost 3 bases, and 12 bases lay between the germline ends. Germline-derived CDR1 and CDR2 are SGHRS and YFSETQ. The CDR3 loop reads CASSVRAGTDTQYF. The CDR3 DNA sequence: TGCGCCAGCAGCGTGAGAGCAGGGACAGATACGCAGTATTTT. The full variable domain, its missing parts supplied by reference TRBV5-1 and TRBJ2-3, is KAGVTQTPRYLIKTRGQQVTLSCSPISGHRSVSWYQQTPGQGLQFLFEYFSETQRNKGNFPGRFSGRQFSNSRSEMNVSTLELGDSALYLCASSVRAGTDTQYFGPGTRLTVL.

V and J are TRBV6-1 and TRBJ2-7; D possibly corresponds to TRBD1 (6 bases). With 9 bases removed from V and 3 bases from J, the gap between germline ends came to 9 bases. The CDR3 runs to 11 residues. CDR1 and CDR2 (germline): MNHNS, SASEGT. CDR3 bases: TGTGCCAGTTTACAGGGCTACGAGCAGTACTTC. Its translation is CASLQGYEQYF.

The CDR3 loop reads CASSPRGVLAGNTIYF. The CDR3 bases are TGTGCCAGCAGTCCTCGCGGGGTACTTGCCGGAAACACCATATATTTT. V and J are TRBV6-6 and TRBJ1-3; no definite D call. Trimming left V 5 bases short and J 4 bases short, with 18 bases between. Germline-derived CDR1 and CDR2 are MNHNY and SVGAGI (reference sequence). This CDR3 comprises 16 residues.

The chain recombines TRBV5-6 with TRBJ2-7; D is uncertain. The CDR3 extends over 13 amino acids. Germline V CDR1 and CDR2: SGHDT, YYEEEE. The V gene lost 2 bases and the J gene lost 5 bases, with 11 bases spanning the gap. The CDR3: CASSFPTSHEQYF. CDR3 DNA: TGTGCCAGCAGCTTCCCTACTTCCCACGAGCAGTACTTC.

V usage is TRBV7-2 and J usage is TRBJ2-7; 7 bases align to TRBD1. CDR1 and CDR2 from the germline V gene are SGHTA and FQGNSA. V gave up 5 bases and J gave up 7 bases; unmatched junction bases: 14. The CDR3 covers 15 residues. Here the CDR3 reads CASSPEGTASLEQYF. The CDR3 region has the DNA TGTGCCAGCAGCCCGGAAGGGACAGCATCCTTGGAGCAGTACTTC.

The chain employs TRBV4-1 and TRBJ1-2; unclear D gene. Trimming took off 4 bases at V and 3 bases at J, with 15 bases between the two ends. This CDR3 is 15 amino acids long. The germline V gene encodes CDR1 MGHRA and CDR2 YSYEKL. CDR3 sequence (DNA): TGCGCCAGCAGCCCGGCGGCGGAGGGTTACTATGGCTACACCTTC. Its translation is CASSPAAEGYYGYTF.

This chain connects TRBV5-4 to TRBJ2-1; 13 bases are shared with TRBD2. Germline CDR1 is SGHNT and CDR2 is YYREEE (reference sequence). The V and J ends lost 1 base and 6 bases, in that order; junction bases with no gene match: 7. The CDR3 covers 17 residues. CDR3 nucleotides: TGTGCCAGCAGCTTGACTAGCGGGGGGGCCGCAGCCAATGAGCAGTTCTTC. Translating it yields CASSLTSGGAAANEQFF.

The chain carries TRBV7-2 and TRBJ1-1, with D possibly matching TRBD1 (5 bases). Per the germline V gene, CDR1 is SGHTA and CDR2 is FQGNSA. The V end was cut by 1 base, the J end by 7 bases, with 13 bases between. The CDR3 has 14 residues. CDR3 sequence: CASSLGGGMGEAFF. The CDR3 DNA sequence: TGTGCCAGCAGCTTAGGCGGGGGGATGGGTGAAGCTTTCTTT.

The gene calls are TRBV9 and TRBJ1-1; the match to TRBD1 covers 10 bases. Trimming took 4 bases from V and 6 from J; bases not matched to a gene: 12. The CDR3 spans 16 residues. Germline CDR1 SGDLS, CDR2 YYNGEE. The chain's CDR3 is CASSPRTGTGVSEAFF. The CDR3 nucleotides are TGTGCCAGCAGCCCGCGGACCGGGACAGGGGTTTCTGAAGCTTTCTTT.

The rearrangement joins TRBV5-1 to TRBJ2-7, with D unresolved. The CDR3 loop spans 15 amino acids. V was cut by 0 bases and J by 6 bases, with 16 bases left in between. CDR1 is SGHRS, CDR2 YFSETQ, per germline. Here the CDR3 reads CASSLEGPRSGEQYF. The CDR3 coding sequence is TGCGCCAGCAGCTTGGAAGGGCCGAGATCAGGCGAGCAGTACTTC.